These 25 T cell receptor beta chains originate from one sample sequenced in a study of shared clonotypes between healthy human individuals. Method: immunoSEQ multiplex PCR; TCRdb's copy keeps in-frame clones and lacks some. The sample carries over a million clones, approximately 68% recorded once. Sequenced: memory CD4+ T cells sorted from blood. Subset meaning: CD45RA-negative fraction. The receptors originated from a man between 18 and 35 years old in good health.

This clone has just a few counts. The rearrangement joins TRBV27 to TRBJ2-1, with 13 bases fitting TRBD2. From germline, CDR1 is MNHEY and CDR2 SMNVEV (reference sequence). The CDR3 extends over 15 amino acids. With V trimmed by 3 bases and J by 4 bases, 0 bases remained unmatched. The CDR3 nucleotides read TGTGCCAGCAGTTTGGGACTAGCGGGGTACAATGAGCAGTTCTTC. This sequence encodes CASSLGLAGYNEQFF.

CDR3 region: CASSARGPFATNEKLFF. Written as DNA, the CDR3 is TGCGCCAGCAGCGCGAGGGGTCCCTTCGCAACTAATGAAAAACTGTTTTTT. The chain carries TRBV5-1 and TRBJ1-4; D possibly corresponds to TRBD1 (5 bases). V was cut by 4 bases and J by 0 bases, with 16 bases left in between. CDR1 and CDR2 (germline): SGHRS, YFSETQ. The CDR3 totals 17 residues. The full variable domain, with the rest looked up from reference TRBV5-1 and TRBJ1-4, is KAGVTQTPRYLIKTRGQQVTLSCSPISGHRSVSWYQQTPGQGLQFLFEYFSETQRNKGNFPGRFSGRQFSNSRSEMNVSTLELGDSALYLCASSARGPFATNEKLFFGSGTQLSVL.

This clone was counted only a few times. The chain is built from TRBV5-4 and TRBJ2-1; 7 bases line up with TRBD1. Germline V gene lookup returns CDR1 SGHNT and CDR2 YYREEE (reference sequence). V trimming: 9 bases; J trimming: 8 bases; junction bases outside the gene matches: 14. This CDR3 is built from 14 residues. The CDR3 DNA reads TGTGCCACCCTGAGCAGGGGGATTTATCATGAGCAGTTCTTC. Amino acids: CATLSRGIYHEQFF.

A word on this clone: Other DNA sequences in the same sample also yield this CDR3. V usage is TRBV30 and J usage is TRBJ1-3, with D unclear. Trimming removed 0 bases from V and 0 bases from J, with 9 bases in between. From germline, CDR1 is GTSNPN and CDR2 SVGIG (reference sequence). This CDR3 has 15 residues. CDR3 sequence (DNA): TGTGCCTGGAGTGTGGGCAGATTCTCTGGAAACACCATATATTTT. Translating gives CAWSVGRFSGNTIYF.

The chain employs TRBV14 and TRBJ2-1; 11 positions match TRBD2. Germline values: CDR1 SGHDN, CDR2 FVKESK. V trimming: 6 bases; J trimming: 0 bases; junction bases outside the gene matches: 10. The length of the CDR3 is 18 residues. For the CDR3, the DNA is TGTGCCAGCAGTCGTTCTAGCGGGAGGATTAGCTCCTACAATGAGCAGTTCTTC. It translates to CASSRSSGRISSYNEQFF.

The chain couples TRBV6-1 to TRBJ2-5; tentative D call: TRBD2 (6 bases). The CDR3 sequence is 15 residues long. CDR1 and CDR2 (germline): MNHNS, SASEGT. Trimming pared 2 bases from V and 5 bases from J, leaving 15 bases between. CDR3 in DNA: TGTGCCAGCAGTGAAACGGGGACGGGGAGGGAGACCCAGTACTTC. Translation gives CASSETGTGRETQYF.

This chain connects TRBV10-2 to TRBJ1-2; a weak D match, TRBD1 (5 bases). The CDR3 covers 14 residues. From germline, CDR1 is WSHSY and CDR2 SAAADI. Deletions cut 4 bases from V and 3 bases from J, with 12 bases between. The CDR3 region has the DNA TGCGCCAGCAGTGTTGGGGGTTTCGACTATGGCTACACCTTC. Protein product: CASSVGGFDYGYTF.

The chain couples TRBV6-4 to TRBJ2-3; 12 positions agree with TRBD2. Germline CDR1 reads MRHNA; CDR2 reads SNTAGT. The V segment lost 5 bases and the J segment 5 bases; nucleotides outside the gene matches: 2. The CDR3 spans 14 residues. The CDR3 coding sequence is TGTGCCAGCAGTCTAGCGGGAGGGGGAGATACGCAGTATTTT. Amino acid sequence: CASSLAGGGDTQYF.

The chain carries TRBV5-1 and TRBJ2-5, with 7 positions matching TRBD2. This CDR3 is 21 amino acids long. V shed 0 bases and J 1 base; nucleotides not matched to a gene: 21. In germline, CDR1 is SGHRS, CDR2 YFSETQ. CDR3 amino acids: CASSLDDTSVPKPLPQETQYF. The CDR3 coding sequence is TGCGCCAGCAGCTTGGACGACACTAGCGTCCCGAAACCGTTGCCCCAAGAGACCCAGTACTTC.

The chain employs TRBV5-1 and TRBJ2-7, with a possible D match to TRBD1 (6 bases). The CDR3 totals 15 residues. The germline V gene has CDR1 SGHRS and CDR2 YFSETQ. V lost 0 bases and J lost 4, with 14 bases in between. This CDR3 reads CASSLAGTQAYEQYF. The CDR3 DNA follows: TGCGCCAGCAGCTTGGCCGGGACACAGGCGTACGAGCAGTACTTC.

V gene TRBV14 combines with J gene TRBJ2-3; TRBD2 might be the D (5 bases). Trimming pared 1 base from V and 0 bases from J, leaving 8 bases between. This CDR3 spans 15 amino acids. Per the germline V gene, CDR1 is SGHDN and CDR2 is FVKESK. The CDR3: CASSQVGVSTDTQYF. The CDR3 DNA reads TGTGCCAGCAGCCAAGTCGGGGTTAGCACAGATACGCAGTATTTT.

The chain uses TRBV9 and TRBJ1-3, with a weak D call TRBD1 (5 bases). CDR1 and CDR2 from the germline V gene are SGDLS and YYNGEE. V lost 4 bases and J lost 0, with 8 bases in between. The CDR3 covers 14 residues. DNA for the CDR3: TGTGCCAGCAGCCCGACAGTCTCTGGAAACACCATATATTTT. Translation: CASSPTVSGNTIYF.

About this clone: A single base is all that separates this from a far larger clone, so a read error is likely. The CDR3 bases are TGTGCCAGCAGCTTGGAGACAGGGAATGGGCAGTTCTTC. Protein: CASSLETGNGQFF. This sequence joins TRBV11-3 and TRBJ2-1, with TRBD1 identical over 7 bases. This CDR3 has 13 amino acids. Germline-derived CDR1 and CDR2 are SGHNT and YENEEA.

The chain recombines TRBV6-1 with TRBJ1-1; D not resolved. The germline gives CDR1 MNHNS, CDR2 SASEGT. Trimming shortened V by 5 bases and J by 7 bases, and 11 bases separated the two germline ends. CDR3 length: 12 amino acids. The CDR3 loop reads CASSRLQLEAFF. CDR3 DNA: TGTGCCAGCAGTCGGCTACAGCTTGAAGCTTTCTTT.

CDR3 nucleotide sequence: TGTGCCAGCAGCGGGACAGGGATCGGAGATACGCAGTATTTT. It yields the protein CASSGTGIGDTQYF. The J gene is TRBJ2-3, the V gene TRBV2; 9 positions match TRBD1. With V trimmed by 6 bases and J by 5 bases, 6 bases remained unmatched. The CDR3 spans 14 residues. Germline CDR1 and CDR2: SNHLY and FYNNEI.

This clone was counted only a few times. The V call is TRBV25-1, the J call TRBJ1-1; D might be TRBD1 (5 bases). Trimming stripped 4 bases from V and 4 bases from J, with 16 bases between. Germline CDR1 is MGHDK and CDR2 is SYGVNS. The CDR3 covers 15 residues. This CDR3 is CASSADRGGGTEAFF. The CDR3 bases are TGTGCCAGCAGTGCAGATCGGGGTGGGGGCACTGAAGCTTTCTTT. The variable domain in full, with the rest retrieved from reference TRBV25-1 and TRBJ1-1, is EADIYQTPRYLVIGTGKKITLECSQTMGHDKMYWYQQDPGMELHLIHYSYGVNSTEKGDLSSESTVSRIRTEHFPLTLESARPSHTSQYLCASSADRGGGTEAFFGQGTRLTVV.

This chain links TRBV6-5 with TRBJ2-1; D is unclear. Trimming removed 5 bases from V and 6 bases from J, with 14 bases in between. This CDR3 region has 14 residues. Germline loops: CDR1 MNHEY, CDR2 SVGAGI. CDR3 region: CASSTTLESNEQFF. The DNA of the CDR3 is TGTGCCAGCAGTACCACTCTAGAAAGCAATGAGCAGTTCTTC.

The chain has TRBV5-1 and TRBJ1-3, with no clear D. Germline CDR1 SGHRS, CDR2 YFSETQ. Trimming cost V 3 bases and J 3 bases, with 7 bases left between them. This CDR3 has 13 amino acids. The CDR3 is CASSSTDGNTIYF. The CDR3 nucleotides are TGCGCCAGCAGCTCGACTGATGGAAACACCATATATTTT.

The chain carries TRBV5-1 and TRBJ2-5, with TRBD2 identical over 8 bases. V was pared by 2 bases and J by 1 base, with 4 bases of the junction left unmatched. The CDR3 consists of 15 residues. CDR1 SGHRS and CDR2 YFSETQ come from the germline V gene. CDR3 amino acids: CASSFGGTSQETQYF. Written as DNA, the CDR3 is TGCGCCAGCAGCTTTGGGGGGACTAGCCAAGAGACCCAGTACTTC.

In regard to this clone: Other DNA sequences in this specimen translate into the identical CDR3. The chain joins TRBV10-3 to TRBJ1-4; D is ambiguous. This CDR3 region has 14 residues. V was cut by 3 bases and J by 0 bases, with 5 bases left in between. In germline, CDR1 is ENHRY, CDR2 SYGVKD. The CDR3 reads CAISDLATNEKLFF. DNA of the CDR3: TGTGCCATCAGTGATCTTGCAACTAATGAAAAACTGTTTTTT.

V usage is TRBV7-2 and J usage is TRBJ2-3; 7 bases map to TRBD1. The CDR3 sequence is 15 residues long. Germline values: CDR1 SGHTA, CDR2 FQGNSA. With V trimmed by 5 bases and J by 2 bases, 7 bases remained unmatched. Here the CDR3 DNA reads TGTGCCAGCAGCCCCCAGGGACAGAACACAGATACGCAGTATTTT. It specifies CASSPQGQNTDTQYF.

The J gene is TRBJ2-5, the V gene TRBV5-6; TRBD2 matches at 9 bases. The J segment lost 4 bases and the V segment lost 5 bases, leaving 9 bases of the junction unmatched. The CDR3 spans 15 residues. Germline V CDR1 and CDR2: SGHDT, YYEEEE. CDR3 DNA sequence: TGTGCCAGCAGTTACGCGGGAGGGCCGGGAGAGACCCAGTACTTC. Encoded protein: CASSYAGGPGETQYF.

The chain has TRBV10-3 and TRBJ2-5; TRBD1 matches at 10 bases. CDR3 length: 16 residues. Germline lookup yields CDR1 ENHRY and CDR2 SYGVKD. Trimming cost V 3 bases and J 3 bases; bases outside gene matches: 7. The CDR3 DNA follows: TGTGCCATCAGTGAACATATGGGACAGGGGAAAGAGACCCAGTACTTC. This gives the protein CAISEHMGQGKETQYF.

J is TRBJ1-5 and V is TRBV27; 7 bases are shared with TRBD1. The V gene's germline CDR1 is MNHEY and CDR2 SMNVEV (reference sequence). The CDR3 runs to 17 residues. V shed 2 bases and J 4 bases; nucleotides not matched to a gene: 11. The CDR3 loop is CASSLDRVGASNQPQHF. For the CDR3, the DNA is TGTGCCAGCAGTTTAGACAGGGTTGGAGCGTCGAATCAGCCCCAGCATTTT.

The CDR3 DNA is TGTGCCAGTAGTAGCCAGGGAAATCAGCCCCAGCATTTT. Translation gives CASSSQGNQPQHF. V and J are TRBV19 and TRBJ1-5, with D perhaps matching TRBD1 (5 bases). Trimming stripped 4 bases from V and 4 bases from J, with 8 bases between. This CDR3 spans 13 amino acids. Germline loops: CDR1 LNHDA, CDR2 SQIVND (reference sequence).